This T cell receptor beta chain is drawn from a study of CD8 T cells in ankylosing spondylitis. This clonotype has more than one count but fewer than ten. Its antigen is as yet unknown. By quantitative 5'-RACE with molecular barcodes, the TCR beta libraries were made. TCRdb itself ran the 5' RACE reads through MiXCR, one entry per CDR3 protein. The table includes 250,000 to 300,000 distinct CDR3 sequences, about 20% detected once. Notes on the study in general: Reportedly, disease-linked clones are significantly enriched in ankylosing spondylitis patients' matched synovial fluid. Disease-linked clones proved CD8+ and comparatively uncommon in peripheral blood. Earlier literature documents some of the motif variants in reactive arthritis synovial fluid and blood.

J lost 8 bases, V lost 5 bases, and 20 bases had no gene match. The CDR3 totals 17 residues. CDR1 is SGHTA and CDR2 is FQGNSA in the germline V gene. The sequence was collected from a male donor with ankylosing spondylitis or in good health (not recorded which). The specimen was blood, either unsorted or a sorted T cell fraction (not recorded which). The rearrangement joins TRBV7-2 to TRBJ1-2; TRBD1 matches 7 bases. CDR3 in DNA: TGTGCCAGCAGCCAACGGGGGGTGACAGGGAGCGGCTGGGGCTACACCTTC. It codes for CASSQRGVTGSGWGYTF.